This T cell receptor beta chain was captured by sequencing in a study of blood T cell repertoires in COVID-19. Generated by immunoSEQ multiplex PCR, the TCRdb table keeps only in-frame clones and is missing some. Among some 250,000 clones, 88% were seen once, and the ten largest hold around 0.99%. CDR3 length equals 18 residues. From germline, CDR1 is KGHSH and CDR2 LQKENI. The junction had 3 bases not matched to a gene; V was cut back by 1 base and J by 0 bases. The rearrangement uses TRBV18 and TRBJ2-6, with 10 nucleotides matching TRBD1. The sequenced sample consisted of peripheral blood. This receptor was obtained from a woman aged 40 to 50 who had recovered from COVID-19. CDR3 in amino acids: CASSPRGQGSSGANVLTF. For the CDR3, the DNA is TGTGCCAGCTCACCACGGGGACAGGGGAGCTCTGGGGCCAACGTCCTGACTTTC.